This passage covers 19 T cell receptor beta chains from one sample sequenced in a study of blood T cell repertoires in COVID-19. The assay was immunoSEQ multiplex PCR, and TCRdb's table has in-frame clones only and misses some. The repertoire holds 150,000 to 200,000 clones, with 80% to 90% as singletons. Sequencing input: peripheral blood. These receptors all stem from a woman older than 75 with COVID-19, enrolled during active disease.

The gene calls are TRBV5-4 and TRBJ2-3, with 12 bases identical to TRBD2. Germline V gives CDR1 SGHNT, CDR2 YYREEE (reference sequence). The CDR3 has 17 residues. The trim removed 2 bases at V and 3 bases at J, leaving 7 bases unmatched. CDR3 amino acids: CASSLDPSGGATDTQYF. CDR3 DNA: TGTGCCAGCAGCTTAGATCCTAGCGGGGGGGCAACAGATACGCAGTATTTT.

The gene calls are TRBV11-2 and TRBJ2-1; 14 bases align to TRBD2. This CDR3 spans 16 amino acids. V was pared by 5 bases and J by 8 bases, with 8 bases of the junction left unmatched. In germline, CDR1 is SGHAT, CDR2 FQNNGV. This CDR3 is CASSLSGTSGSHEQFF. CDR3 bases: TGTGCCAGCAGCCTATCGGGGACTAGCGGGAGCCATGAGCAGTTCTTC.

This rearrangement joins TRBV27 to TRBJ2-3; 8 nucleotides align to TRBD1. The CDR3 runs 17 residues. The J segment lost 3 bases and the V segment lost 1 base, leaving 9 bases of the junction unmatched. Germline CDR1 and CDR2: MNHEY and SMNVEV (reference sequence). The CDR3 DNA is TGTGCCAGCAGTTTATTCTTGGCAGGGGGCTGGACAGATACGCAGTATTTT. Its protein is CASSLFLAGGWTDTQYF.

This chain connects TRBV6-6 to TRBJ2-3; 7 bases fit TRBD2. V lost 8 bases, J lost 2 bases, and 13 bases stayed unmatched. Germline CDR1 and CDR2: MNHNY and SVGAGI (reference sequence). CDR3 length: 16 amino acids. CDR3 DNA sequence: TGTGCCAGCGGCGGCGGGAGCAGGGATTACACAGATACGCAGTATTTT. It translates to CASGGGSRDYTDTQYF.

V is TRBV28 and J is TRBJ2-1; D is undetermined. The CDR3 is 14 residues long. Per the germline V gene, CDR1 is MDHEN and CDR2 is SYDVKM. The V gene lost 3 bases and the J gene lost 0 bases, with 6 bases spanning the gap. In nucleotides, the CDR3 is TGTGCCAGCAGTTTGGGCCACTCCTACAATGAGCAGTTCTTC. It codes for CASSLGHSYNEQFF.

The CDR3 loop reads CASSLRTGLSSNQPQHF. In DNA form, the CDR3 reads TGTGCCAGCAGCCTACGGACAGGCCTCTCTAGCAATCAGCCCCAGCATTTT. The chain carries TRBV7-8 and TRBJ1-5, with 7 positions matching TRBD1. Unmatched junction bases numbered 10, after V lost 5 bases and J lost 0 bases. This CDR3 has 17 amino acids. Germline CDR1 is SGHVS and CDR2 is FQNEAQ.

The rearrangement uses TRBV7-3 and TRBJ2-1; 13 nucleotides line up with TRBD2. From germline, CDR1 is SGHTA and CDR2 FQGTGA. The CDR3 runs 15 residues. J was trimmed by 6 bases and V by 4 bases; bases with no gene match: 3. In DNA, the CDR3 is TGTGCCAGCAGCTCCGGGACTAGCGGGGCCAATGAGCAGTTCTTC. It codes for CASSSGTSGANEQFF.

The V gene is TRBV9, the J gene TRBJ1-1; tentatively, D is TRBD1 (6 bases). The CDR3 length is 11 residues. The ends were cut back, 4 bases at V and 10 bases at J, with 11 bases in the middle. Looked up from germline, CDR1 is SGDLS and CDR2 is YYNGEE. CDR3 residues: CASSPTGIAFF. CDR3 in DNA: TGTGCCAGCAGCCCTACAGGGATAGCTTTCTTT.

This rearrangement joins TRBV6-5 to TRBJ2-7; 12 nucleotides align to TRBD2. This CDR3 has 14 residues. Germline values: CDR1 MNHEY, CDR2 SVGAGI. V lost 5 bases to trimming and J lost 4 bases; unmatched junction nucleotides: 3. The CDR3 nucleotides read TGTGCCAGCAGTAGACTAGCGGGAGTGTACGAGCAGTACTTC. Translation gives CASSRLAGVYEQYF.

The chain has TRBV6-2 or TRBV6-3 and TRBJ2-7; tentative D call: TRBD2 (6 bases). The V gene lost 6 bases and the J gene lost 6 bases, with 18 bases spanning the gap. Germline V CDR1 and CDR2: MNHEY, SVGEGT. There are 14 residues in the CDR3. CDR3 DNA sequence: TGTGCCAGCAGCGAAATGGGACTCTTCTCCGAGCAGTACTTC. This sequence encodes CASSEMGLFSEQYF.

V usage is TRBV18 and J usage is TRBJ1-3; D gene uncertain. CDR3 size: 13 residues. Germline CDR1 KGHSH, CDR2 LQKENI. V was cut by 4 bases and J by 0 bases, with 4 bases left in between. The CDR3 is CASSQPSGNTIYF. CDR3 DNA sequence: TGTGCCAGCTCACAGCCCTCTGGAAACACCATATATTTT.

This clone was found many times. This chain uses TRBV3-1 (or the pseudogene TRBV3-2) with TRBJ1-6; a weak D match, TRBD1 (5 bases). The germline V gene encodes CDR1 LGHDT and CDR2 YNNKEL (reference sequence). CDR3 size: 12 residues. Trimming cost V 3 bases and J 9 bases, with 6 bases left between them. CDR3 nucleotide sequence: TGTGCCAGCAGCCAGGGGGGTTCACCCCTCCACTTT. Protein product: CASSQGGSPLHF.

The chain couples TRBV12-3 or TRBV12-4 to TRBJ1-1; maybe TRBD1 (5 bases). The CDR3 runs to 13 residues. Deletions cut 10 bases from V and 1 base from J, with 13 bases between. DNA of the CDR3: TGTGCCACTAGACAGTGGGGGAACACTGAAGCTTTCTTT. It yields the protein CATRQWGNTEAFF.

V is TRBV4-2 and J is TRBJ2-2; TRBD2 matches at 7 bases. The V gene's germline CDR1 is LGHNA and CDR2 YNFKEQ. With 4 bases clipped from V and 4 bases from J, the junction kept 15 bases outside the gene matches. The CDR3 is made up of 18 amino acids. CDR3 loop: CASSPPGVAGLFTGELFF. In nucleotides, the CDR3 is TGTGCCAGCAGCCCTCCGGGGGTAGCGGGCCTTTTCACCGGGGAGCTGTTTTTT.

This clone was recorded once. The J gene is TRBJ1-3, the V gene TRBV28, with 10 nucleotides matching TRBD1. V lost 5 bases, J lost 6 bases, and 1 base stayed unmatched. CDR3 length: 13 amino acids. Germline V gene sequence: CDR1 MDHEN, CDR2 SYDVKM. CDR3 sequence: CASSGTGENTIYF. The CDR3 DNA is TGTGCCAGCAGTGGGACAGGGGAAAACACCATATATTTT.

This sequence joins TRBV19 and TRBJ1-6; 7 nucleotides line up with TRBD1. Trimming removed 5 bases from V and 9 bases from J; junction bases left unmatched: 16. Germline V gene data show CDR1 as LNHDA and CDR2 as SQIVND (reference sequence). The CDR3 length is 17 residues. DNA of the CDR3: TGTGCCAGTAGTCCGTTCCGGCCCGGGACAGCCGGTTCACCCCTCCACTTT. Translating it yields CASSPFRPGTAGSPLHF.

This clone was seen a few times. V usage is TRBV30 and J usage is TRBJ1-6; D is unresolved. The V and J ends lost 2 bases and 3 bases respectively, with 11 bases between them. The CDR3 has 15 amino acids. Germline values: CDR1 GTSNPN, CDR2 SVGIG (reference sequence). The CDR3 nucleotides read TGTGCCTGGAGTCGCGGAACTTTCTATAATTCACCCCTCCACTTT. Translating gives CAWSRGTFYNSPLHF.

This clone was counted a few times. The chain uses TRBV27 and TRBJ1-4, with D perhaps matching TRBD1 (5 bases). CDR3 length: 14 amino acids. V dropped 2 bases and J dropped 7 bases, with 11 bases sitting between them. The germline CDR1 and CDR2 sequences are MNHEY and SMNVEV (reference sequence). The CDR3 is CASSLQGMGEKLFF. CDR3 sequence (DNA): TGTGCCAGCAGTTTACAGGGAATGGGTGAAAAACTGTTTTTT.

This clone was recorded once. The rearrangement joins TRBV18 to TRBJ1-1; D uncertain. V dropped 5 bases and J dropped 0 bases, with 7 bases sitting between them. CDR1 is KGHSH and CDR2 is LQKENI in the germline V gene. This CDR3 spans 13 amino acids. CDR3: CASSYEVNTEAFF. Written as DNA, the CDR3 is TGTGCCAGCTCATACGAGGTGAACACTGAAGCTTTCTTT. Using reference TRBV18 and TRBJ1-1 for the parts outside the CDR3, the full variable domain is NAGVMQNPRHLVRRRGQEARLRCSPMKGHSHVYWYRQLPEEGLKFMVYLQKENIIDESGMPKERFSAEFPKEGPSILRIQQVVRGDSAAYFCASSYEVNTEAFFGQGTRLTVV.